One and the same sample provided the 5 T cell receptor beta chains below, sequenced in a study of blood T cell repertoires in COVID-19 (TCRdb year 2020). Library creation used the immunoSEQ multiplex PCR assay. TCRdb mirrors the immuneACCESS table, restricted to in-frame sequences. Some clones are absent from its copies; in checked studies, under half trace to an unresolved V gene, and the reason for the others is unknown. This sample lists approximately 98,000 clones; around 81% were detected once. Jointly, the top ten make up under 5% of the sample. The source material was peripheral blood. All receptors derive from a woman between 65 and 79 years old with acute or convalescent COVID-19.

The V call is TRBV2, the J call TRBJ2-1; 10 nucleotides match TRBD2. This CDR3 comprises 16 residues. The V and J ends lost 4 bases and 6 bases, in that order; junction bases with no gene match: 9. CDR1 is SNHLY, CDR2 FYNNEI, per germline. As DNA, the CDR3 is TGTGCCAGCAGTGCTCTAGCGGGGGCCATCCCCAATGAGCAGTTCTTC. The encoded protein is CASSALAGAIPNEQFF.

Comment on this clone: This sample also contains other DNA sequences that code for the same CDR3. V is TRBV7-2 and J is TRBJ2-6; D is unresolved. Trimming cost V 1 base and J 1 base, with 8 bases left between them. This CDR3 has 16 amino acids. Germline V lookup: CDR1 SGHTA, CDR2 FQGNSA. CDR3 amino acids: CASSLGPGSGANVLTF. The CDR3 region has the DNA TGTGCCAGCAGCTTAGGCCCCGGGTCTGGGGCCAACGTCCTGACTTTC.

V gene TRBV2 combines with J gene TRBJ1-2; D not resolved. Trimming stripped 8 bases from V and 8 bases from J, with 18 bases between. The germline gives CDR1 SNHLY, CDR2 FYNNEI. There are 13 residues in the CDR3. The CDR3: CASSPGAFRGYTF. Written as DNA, the CDR3 is TGTGCCAGCTCCCCTGGAGCTTTTAGGGGCTACACCTTC.

The rearrangement joins TRBV28 to TRBJ1-2; no definite D call. Trimming stripped 5 bases from V and 2 bases from J, with 18 bases between. The CDR3 consists of 16 residues. The germline gives CDR1 MDHEN, CDR2 SYDVKM. The CDR3 DNA reads as TGTGCCAGCAGTAGAGGTAGACCGAAGTCAAACTATGGCTACACCTTC. Its translation is CASSRGRPKSNYGYTF.

The chain is built from TRBV6-6 and TRBJ2-7, with 9 nucleotides matching TRBD2. CDR3 length: 15 residues. The germline CDR1 and CDR2 sequences are MNHNY and SVGAGI (reference sequence). V trimming: 6 bases; J trimming: 4 bases; junction bases outside the gene matches: 10. CDR3 sequence: CASRTTSGGIYEQYV. Here the CDR3 DNA reads TGTGCCAGCAGAACCACCAGCGGGGGGATATACGAGCAGTACGTC.